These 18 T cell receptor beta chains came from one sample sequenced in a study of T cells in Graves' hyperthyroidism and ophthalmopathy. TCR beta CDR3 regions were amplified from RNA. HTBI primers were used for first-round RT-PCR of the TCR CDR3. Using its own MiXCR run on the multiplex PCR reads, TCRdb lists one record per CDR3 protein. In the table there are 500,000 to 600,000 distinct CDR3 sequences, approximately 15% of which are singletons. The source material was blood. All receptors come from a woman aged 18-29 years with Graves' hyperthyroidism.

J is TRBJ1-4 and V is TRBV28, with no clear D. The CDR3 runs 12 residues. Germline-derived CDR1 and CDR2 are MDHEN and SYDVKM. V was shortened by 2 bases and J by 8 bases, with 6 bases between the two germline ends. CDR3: CASSLNSEKLFF. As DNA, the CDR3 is TGTGCCAGCAGTTTAAACAGCGAAAAACTGTTTTTT.

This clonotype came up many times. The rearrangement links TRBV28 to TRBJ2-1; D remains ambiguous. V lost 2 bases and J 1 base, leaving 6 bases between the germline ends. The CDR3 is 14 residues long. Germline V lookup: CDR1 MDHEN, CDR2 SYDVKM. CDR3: CASSLRISYNEQFF. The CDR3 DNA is TGTGCCAGCAGTTTACGTATTTCCTACAATGAGCAGTTCTTC.

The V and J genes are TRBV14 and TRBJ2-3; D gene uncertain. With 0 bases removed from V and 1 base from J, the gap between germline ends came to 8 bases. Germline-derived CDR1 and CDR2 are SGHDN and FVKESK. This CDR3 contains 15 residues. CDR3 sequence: CASSQEPRGTDTQYF. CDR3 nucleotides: TGTGCCAGCAGCCAAGAACCGCGTGGCACAGATACGCAGTATTTT. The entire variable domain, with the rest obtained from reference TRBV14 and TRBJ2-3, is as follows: EAGVTQFPSHSVIEKGQTVTLRCDPISGHDNLYWYRRVMGKEIKFLLHFVKESKQDESGMPNNRFLAERTGGTYSTLKVQPAELEDSGVYFCASSQEPRGTDTQYFGPGTRLTVL.

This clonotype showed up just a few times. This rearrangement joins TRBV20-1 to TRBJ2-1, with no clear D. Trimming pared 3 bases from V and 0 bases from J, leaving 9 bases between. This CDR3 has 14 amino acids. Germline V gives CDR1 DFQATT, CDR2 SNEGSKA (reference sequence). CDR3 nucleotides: TGCAGTGCTAGGTCCAGTTTCTCCTACAATGAGCAGTTCTTC. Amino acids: CSARSSFSYNEQFF.

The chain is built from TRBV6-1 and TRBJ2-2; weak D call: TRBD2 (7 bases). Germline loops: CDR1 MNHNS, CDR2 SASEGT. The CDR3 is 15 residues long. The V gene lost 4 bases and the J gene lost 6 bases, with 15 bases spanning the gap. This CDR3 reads CASSGAGAVAGELFF. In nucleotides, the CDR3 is TGTGCCAGCAGTGGCGCGGGGGCTGTGGCCGGGGAGCTGTTTTTT.

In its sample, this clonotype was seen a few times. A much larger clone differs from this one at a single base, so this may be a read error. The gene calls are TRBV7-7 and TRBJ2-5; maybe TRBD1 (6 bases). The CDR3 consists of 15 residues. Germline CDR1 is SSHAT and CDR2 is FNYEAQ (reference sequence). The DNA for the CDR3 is TGTGCTAGCAGCTTAAGTCCGGACAGACAAGGGACCCAGTACTTC. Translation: CASSLSPDRQGTQYF.

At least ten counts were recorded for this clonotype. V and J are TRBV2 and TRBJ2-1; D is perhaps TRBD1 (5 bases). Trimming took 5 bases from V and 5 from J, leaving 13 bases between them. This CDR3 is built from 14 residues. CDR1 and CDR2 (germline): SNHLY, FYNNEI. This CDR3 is CASSLRQTDNEQFF. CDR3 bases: TGTGCCAGCAGTCTCAGGCAGACAGACAATGAGCAGTTCTTC. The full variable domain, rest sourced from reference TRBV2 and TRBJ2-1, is EPEVTQTPSHQVTQMGQEVILRCVPISNHLYFYWYRQILGQKVEFLVSFYNNEISEKSEIFDDQFSVERPDGSNFTLKIRSTKLEDSAMYFCASSLRQTDNEQFFGPGTRLTVL.

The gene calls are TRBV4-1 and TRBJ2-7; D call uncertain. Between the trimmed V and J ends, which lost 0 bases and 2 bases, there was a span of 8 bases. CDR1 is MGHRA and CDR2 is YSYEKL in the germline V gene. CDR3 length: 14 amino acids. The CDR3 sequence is CASSQDGPTYEQYF. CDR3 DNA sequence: TGCGCCAGCAGCCAAGATGGTCCCACCTACGAGCAGTACTTC.

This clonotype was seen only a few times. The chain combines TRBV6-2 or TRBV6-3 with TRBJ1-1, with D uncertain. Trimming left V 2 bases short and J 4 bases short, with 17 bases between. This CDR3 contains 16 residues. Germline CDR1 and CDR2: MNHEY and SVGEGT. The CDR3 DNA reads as TGTGCCAGCAGTTACCCCCGAAGAGGGATGGTCACTGAAGCTTTCTTT. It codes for CASSYPRRGMVTEAFF.

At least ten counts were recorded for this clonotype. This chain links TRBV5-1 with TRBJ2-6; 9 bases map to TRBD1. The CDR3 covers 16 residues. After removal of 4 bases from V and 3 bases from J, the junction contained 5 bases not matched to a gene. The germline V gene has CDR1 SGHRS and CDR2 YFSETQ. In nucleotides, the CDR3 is TGCGCCAGCAGCCTGACAGGGGGGGTTGGGGCCAACGTCCTGACTTTC. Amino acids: CASSLTGGVGANVLTF.

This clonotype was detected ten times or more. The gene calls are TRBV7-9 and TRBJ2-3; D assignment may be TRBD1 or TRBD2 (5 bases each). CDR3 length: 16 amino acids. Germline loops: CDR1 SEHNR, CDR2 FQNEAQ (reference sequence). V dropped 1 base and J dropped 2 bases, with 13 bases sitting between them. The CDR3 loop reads CASSLGGAASTDTQYF. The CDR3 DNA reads TGTGCCAGCAGCTTAGGAGGGGCCGCATCCACAGATACGCAGTATTTT.

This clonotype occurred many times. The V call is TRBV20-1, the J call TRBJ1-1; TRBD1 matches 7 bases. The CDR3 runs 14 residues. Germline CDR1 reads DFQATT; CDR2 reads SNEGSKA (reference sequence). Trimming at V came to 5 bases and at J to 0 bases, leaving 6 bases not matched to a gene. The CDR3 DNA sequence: TGCAGTGCTGGAGGGGACAGCTTGAACACTGAAGCTTTCTTT. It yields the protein CSAGGDSLNTEAFF.

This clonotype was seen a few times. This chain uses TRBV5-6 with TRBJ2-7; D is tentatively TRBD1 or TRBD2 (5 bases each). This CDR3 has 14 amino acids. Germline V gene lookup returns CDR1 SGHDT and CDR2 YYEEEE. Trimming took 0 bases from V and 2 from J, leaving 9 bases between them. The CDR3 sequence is CASSLVGTAYEQYF. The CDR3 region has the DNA TGTGCCAGCAGCTTGGTCGGGACCGCCTACGAGCAGTACTTC.

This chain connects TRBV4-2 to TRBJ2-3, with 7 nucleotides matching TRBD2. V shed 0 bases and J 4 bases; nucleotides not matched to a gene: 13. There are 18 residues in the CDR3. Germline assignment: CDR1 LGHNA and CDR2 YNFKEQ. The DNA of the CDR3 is TGTGCCAGCAGCCAAGAAAAGTCTTGGGCGGGGGTGGCAGATACGCAGTATTTT. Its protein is CASSQEKSWAGVADTQYF.

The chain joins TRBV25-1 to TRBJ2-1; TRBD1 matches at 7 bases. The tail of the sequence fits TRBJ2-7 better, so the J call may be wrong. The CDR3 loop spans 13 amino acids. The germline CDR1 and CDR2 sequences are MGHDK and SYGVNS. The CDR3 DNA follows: TGTGCCAGCAGTGTCGGGACAGAGGTTGAGCAGTACTTC. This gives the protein CASSVGTEVEQYF.

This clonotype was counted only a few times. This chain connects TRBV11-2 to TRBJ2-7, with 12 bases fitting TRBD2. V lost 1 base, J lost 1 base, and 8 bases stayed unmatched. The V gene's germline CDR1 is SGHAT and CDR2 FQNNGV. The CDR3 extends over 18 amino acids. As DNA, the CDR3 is TGTGCCAGCAGCTTAGGGGGACTAGCGGGCGCATGGTCCTACGAGCAGTACTTC. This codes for CASSLGGLAGAWSYEQYF.

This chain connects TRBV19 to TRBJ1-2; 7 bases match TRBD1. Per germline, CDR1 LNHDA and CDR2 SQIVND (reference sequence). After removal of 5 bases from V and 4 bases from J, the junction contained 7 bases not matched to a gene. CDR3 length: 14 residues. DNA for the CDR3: TGTGCCAGTAGTCCTCGGGACAGCCGCTATGGCTACACCTTC. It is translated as CASSPRDSRYGYTF. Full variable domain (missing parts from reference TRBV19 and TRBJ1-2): DGGITQSPKYLFRKEGQNVTLSCEQNLNHDAMYWYRQDPGQGLRLIYYSQIVNDFQKGDIAEGYSVSREKKESFPLTVTSAQKNPTAFYLCASSPRDSRYGYTFGSGTRLTVV.

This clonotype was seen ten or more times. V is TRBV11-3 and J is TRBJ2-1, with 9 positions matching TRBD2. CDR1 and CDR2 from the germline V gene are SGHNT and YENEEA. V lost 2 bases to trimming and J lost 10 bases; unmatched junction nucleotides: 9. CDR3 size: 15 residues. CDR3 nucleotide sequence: TGTGCCAGCAGCTTAAGCGGGGGGTCGGGCGGAGAGCAGTTCTTC. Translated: CASSLSGGSGGEQFF. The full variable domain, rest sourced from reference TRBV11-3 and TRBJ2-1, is EAGVVQSPRYKIIEKKQPVAFWCNPISGHNTLYWYLQNLGQGPELLIRYENEEAVDDSQLPKDRFSAERLKGVDSTLKIQPAELGDSAVYLCASSLSGGSGGEQFFGPGTRLTVL.